The 15 T cell receptor beta chains below were found in one sample sequenced in a study of T cells in Graves' hyperthyroidism and ophthalmopathy. Amplification yielded TCR beta CDR3 regions, with RNA transcripts as the source. Researchers ran a first-round RT-PCR on the TCR CDR3 using the HTBI primer set. MiXCR, applied by TCRdb to the multiplex PCR reads, yields one record per CDR3 protein. The table records approximately 590,000 distinct CDR3 sequences, more than 45% of them present only once. The sequencing sample was made of peripheral blood or thyroid tissue (not recorded which). The receptor source for this set is a woman aged 18 to 35 with Graves' hyperthyroidism.

This clonotype came up a few times. The chain employs TRBV14 and TRBJ2-7; 8 positions match TRBD1. CDR3 size: 13 residues. The germline V gene has CDR1 SGHDN and CDR2 FVKESK. Trimming cost V 1 base and J 7 bases; bases outside gene matches: 3. This chain's CDR3 is CASSQGTGREQYF. The CDR3, as DNA: TGTGCCAGCAGCCAAGGGACAGGGCGGGAGCAGTACTTC.

This clonotype was picked up a small number of times. The CDR3 sequence: CASSYEAVPGRETQYF. The CDR3 DNA reads TGTGCCAGCAGCTATGAGGCGGTCCCTGGGAGGGAGACCCAGTACTTC. The chain recombines TRBV7-8 with TRBJ2-5; perhaps TRBD2 as D (6 bases). Trimming removed 4 bases from V and 5 bases from J, with 20 bases in between. CDR1 SGHVS and CDR2 FQNEAQ come from the germline V gene. The CDR3 sequence is 16 residues long.

The rearrangement links TRBV2 to TRBJ2-7; the match to TRBD1 covers 7 bases. V trimming: 5 bases; J trimming: 7 bases; junction bases outside the gene matches: 17. The V gene's germline CDR1 is SNHLY and CDR2 FYNNEI. The CDR3 covers 16 residues. CDR3 in amino acids: CASSTAPGTALQEQYF. CDR3 DNA sequence: TGTGCCAGCAGTACCGCCCCAGGGACAGCCCTCCAGGAGCAGTACTTC.

V and J are TRBV27 and TRBJ1-4; D is unresolved. The CDR3 consists of 13 residues. The germline V gene has CDR1 MNHEY and CDR2 SMNVEV (reference sequence). Trimming removed 3 bases at V and 8 bases at J, with 10 bases between. The CDR3 region is CASSFRRREKLFF. DNA for the CDR3: TGTGCCAGCAGTTTTCGGAGAAGGGAAAAACTGTTTTTT.

A few counts support this clonotype. This chain connects TRBV7-9 to TRBJ1-1; a weak D match, TRBD1 (6 bases). Trimming left V 5 bases short and J 5 bases short, with 21 bases between. Germline V gene sequence: CDR1 SEHNR, CDR2 FQNEAQ (reference sequence). The CDR3 consists of 16 residues. CDR3 DNA: TGTGCCAGCAGCCCATTCCCTCGGGGGGCAGTGACTGAAGCTTTCTTT. This encodes CASSPFPRGAVTEAFF.

The chain has TRBV6-5 and TRBJ1-1; TRBD1 matches at 9 bases. The CDR3 loop spans 14 amino acids. The V gene's germline CDR1 is MNHEY and CDR2 SVGAGI. J was trimmed by 4 bases and V by 4 bases; bases with no gene match: 4. The CDR3 sequence: CASSWDRVGTEAFF. CDR3 DNA sequence: TGTGCCAGCAGTTGGGACAGGGTGGGCACTGAAGCTTTCTTT.

This clonotype has ten or more counts. V usage is TRBV24-1 and J usage is TRBJ2-6, with 9 bases aligning to TRBD1. This CDR3 has 18 amino acids. CDR1 is KGHDR and CDR2 is SFDVKD in the germline V gene. Losses at the gene ends were 4 bases for V and 1 base for J; bases not matched to a gene: 7. The CDR3 sequence: CATSDRDREGSGANVLTF. DNA for the CDR3: TGTGCCACCAGTGACCGGGACAGGGAAGGATCTGGGGCCAACGTCCTGACTTTC.

This clonotype was observed many times. CDR3 in amino acids: CASTTSGRARGETQYF. The DNA for the CDR3 is TGTGCCAGCACCACTAGCGGGAGGGCCCGTGGAGAGACCCAGTACTTC. The chain employs TRBV2 and TRBJ2-5; 13 bases match TRBD2. The CDR3 spans 16 residues. Germline CDR1 SNHLY, CDR2 FYNNEI. Trimming at V came to 7 bases and at J to 4 bases, leaving 9 bases not matched to a gene.

The CDR3 is CSVGTGLKPEAFF. The DNA of the CDR3 is TGCAGCGTTGGGACAGGATTGAAACCTGAAGCTTTCTTT. The V call is TRBV29-1, the J call TRBJ1-1; the match to TRBD1 covers 7 bases. In germline, CDR1 is SQVTM, CDR2 ANQGSEA. The CDR3 spans 13 residues. Trimming cost V 4 bases and J 6 bases; bases outside gene matches: 8.

The chain uses TRBV2 and TRBJ2-5; possibly TRBD2 for D (6 bases). The germline gives CDR1 SNHLY, CDR2 FYNNEI. Between the trimmed V and J ends, which lost 10 bases and 5 bases, there was a span of 17 bases. The CDR3 consists of 13 residues. The CDR3 DNA reads TGTGCCACCCGAGGTGCGGGACGGGAGACCCAGTACTTC. Translation gives CATRGAGRETQYF. The entire variable domain, with the rest obtained from reference TRBV2 and TRBJ2-5, is as follows: EPEVTQTPSHQVTQMGQEVILRCVPISNHLYFYWYRQILGQKVEFLVSFYNNEISEKSEIFDDQFSVERPDGSNFTLKIRSTKLEDSAMYFCATRGAGRETQYFGPGTRLLVL.

Ten or more counts support this clonotype. This chain uses TRBV29-1 with TRBJ2-7, with D unclear. CDR3 length: 13 amino acids. In germline, CDR1 is SQVTM, CDR2 ANQGSEA. V lost 3 bases to trimming and J lost 0 bases, with 9 bases between them. DNA of the CDR3: TGCAGCGTTGACGAGGCAAACTCCTACGAGCAGTACTTC. This sequence encodes CSVDEANSYEQYF.

The chain has TRBV7-9 and TRBJ2-5; a weak D match, TRBD1 (6 bases). V was pared by 3 bases and J by 3 bases, with 14 bases between. The CDR3 totals 15 residues. CDR1 and CDR2 from the germline V gene are SEHNR and FQNEAQ (reference sequence). CDR3 sequence: CASSFGDRLEETQYF. In nucleotides, the CDR3 is TGTGCCAGCAGCTTCGGCGACAGGCTAGAAGAGACCCAGTACTTC.

The rearrangement joins TRBV2 to TRBJ2-5, with 12 bases that match TRBD1. Losses at the gene ends were 3 bases for V and 1 base for J; bases not matched to a gene: 15. The CDR3 runs 20 residues. The germline CDR1 and CDR2 sequences are SNHLY and FYNNEI. CDR3 amino acids: CASSDARFGTGGRSQETQYF. Written as DNA, the CDR3 is TGTGCCAGCAGTGACGCTAGATTCGGGACAGGGGGCCGATCCCAAGAGACCCAGTACTTC. The entire variable domain, with the rest obtained from reference TRBV2 and TRBJ2-5, is as follows: EPEVTQTPSHQVTQMGQEVILRCVPISNHLYFYWYRQILGQKVEFLVSFYNNEISEKSEIFDDQFSVERPDGSNFTLKIRSTKLEDSAMYFCASSDARFGTGGRSQETQYFGPGTRLLVL.

This chain connects TRBV19 to TRBJ1-3; D is unclear. This CDR3 has 17 amino acids. The V gene's germline CDR1 is LNHDA and CDR2 SQIVND (reference sequence). V gave up 1 base and J gave up 0 bases, with 13 bases separating them. In DNA, the CDR3 is TGTGCCAGTAGTATAGGACGGCTCCATCTCTCTGGAAACACCATATATTTT. Translating gives CASSIGRLHLSGNTIYF.

Only one count was recorded for this clonotype. The CDR3 does not end in the conserved phenylalanine or tryptophan, so this is likely a read error. The limits of the CDR3 on the DNA are not certain, so only TCRdb's listed CDR3 is given. The chain joins TRBV9 to TRBJ1-1. Looked up from germline, CDR1 is SGDLS and CDR2 is YYNGEE. The CDR3 contains 11 residues when both ends are counted. The CDR3 spells CASSLGGGPAL.